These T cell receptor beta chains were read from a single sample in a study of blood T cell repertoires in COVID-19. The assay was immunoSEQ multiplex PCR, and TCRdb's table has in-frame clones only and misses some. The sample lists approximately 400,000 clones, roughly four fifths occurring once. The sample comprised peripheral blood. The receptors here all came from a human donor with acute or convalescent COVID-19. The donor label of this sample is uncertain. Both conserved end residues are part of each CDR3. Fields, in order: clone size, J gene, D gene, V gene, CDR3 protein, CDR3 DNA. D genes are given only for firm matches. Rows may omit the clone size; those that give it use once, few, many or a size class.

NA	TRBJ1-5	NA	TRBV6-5	CASSYGLREPQHF	TGTGCCAGCAGTTACGGCCTTCGGGAGCCCCAGCATTTT
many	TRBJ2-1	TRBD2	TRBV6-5	CASYSAGGYNEQFF	TGTGCCAGCTATTCAGCGGGAGGGTACAATGAGCAGTTCTTC
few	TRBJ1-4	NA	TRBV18	CASSPLRVGQSRNEKLFF	TGTGCCAGCTCACCACTCAGGGTTGGGCAGAGCCGGAATGAAAAACTGTTTTTT
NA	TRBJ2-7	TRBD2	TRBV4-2	CASSQQAGGRYEQYF	TGTGCCAGCAGCCAACAAGCGGGGGGGAGATACGAGCAGTACTTC
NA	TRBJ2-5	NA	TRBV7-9	CASSLGGSQETQYF	TGTGCCAGCAGCTTAGGTGGGAGCCAAGAGACCCAGTACTTC
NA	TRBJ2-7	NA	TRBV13	CASSLKGPPYEQYF	TGTGCCAGCAGCTTAAAGGGGCCCCCCTACGAGCAGTACTTC
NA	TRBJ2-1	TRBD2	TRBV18	CASSPLAGGQSYNEQFF	TGTGCCAGCTCACCGCTAGCGGGAGGCCAATCCTACAATGAGCAGTTCTTC
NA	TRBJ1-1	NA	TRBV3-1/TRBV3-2	CASSLQANTEAFF	TGTGCCAGCAGCCTCCAGGCGAACACTGAAGCTTTCTTT
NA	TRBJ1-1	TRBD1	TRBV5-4	CASSLTGQGAWVTEAFF	TGTGCCAGCAGCTTGACGGGACAGGGGGCATGGGTCACTGAAGCTTTCTTT
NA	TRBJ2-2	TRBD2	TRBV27	CASGGGRTNTGELFF	TGTGCCAGCGGTGGCGGGAGGACGAACACCGGGGAGCTGTTTTTT
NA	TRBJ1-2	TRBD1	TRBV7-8	CASSLGQGGNYGYTF	TGTGCCAGCAGCTTAGGGCAGGGGGGAAATTATGGCTACACCTTC
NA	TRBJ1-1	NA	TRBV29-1	CSVGQANTEAFF	TGCAGCGTGGGACAAGCGAACACTGAAGCTTTCTTT
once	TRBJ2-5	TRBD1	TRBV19	CASSGTGQETQYF	TGTGCCAGTAGTGGGACAGGTCAAGAGACCCAGTACTTC
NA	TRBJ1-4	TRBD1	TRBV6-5	CASSYATGGREKLFF	TGTGCCAGCAGTTACGCAACAGGGGGAAGAGAAAAACTGTTTTTT
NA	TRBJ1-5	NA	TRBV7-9	CASSLEYDSSNQPQHF	TGTGCCAGCAGCTTAGAGTACGACAGTAGCAATCAGCCCCAGCATTTT
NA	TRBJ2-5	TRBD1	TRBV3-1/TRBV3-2	CASSRTGGRETQYF	TGTGCCAGCAGCCGCACAGGGGGCCGGGAGACCCAGTACTTC
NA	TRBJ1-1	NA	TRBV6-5	CASSLGGGFF	TGTGCCAGCTCTTTGGGGGGAGGTTTCTTT
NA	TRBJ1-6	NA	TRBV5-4	CASSQDQGTYNSPLHF	TGTGCCAGCAGCCAGGACCAGGGAACCTATAATTCACCCCTCCACTTT
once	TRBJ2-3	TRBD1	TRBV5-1	CASRKIQGSTADTQYF	TGCGCCAGCAGGAAAATACAGGGGTCGACGGCAGATACGCAGTATTTT
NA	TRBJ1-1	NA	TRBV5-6	CASRPMIYGRENTEAFF	TGTGCCAGCCGGCCTATGATTTATGGACGGGAGAACACTGAAGCTTTCTTT
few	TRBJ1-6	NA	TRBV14	CASQGSRASPLHF	TGTGCCAGCCAGGGCTCTAGGGCCTCACCCCTCCACTTT
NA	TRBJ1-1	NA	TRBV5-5	CASSSYQVNTEAFF	TGTGCCAGCAGCTCTTACCAGGTGAACACTGAAGCTTTCTTT
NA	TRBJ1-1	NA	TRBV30	CAWSSFGGTEAFF	TGTGCCTGGAGTAGTTTCGGGGGCACTGAAGCTTTCTTT
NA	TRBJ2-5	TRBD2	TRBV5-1	CASSLAETFSSGSAETQYF	TGCGCCAGCAGCTTGGCCGAAACGTTTAGTAGCGGGAGTGCGGAGACCCAGTACTTC
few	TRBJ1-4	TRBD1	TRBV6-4	CASSQGANEKLFF	TGTGCCAGCAGCCAGGGGGCTAATGAAAAACTGTTTTTT
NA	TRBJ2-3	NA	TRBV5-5	CASSLPGMGTDTQYF	TGTGCCAGCAGCTTGCCGGGGATGGGCACAGATACGCAGTATTTT
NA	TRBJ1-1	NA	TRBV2	CASIKSLDIPFTEAFF	TGTGCCAGCATTAAATCTCTGGACATCCCCTTCACTGAAGCTTTCTTT
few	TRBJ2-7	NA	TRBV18	CASSKDSLWEQYF	TGTGCCAGCTCAAAGGACAGTCTCTGGGAGCAGTACTTC
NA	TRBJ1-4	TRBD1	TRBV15	CATSSAPGTGGEKLFF	TGTGCCACCAGCAGCGCGCCGGGGACAGGCGGTGAAAAACTGTTTTTT
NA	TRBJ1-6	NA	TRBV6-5	CASGGREKNSPLHF	TGTGCCAGCGGCGGCAGGGAAAAGAATTCACCCCTCCACTTT
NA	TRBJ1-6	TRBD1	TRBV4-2	CASSQYLRDSLNSPLHF	TGTGCCAGCAGCCAATATCTACGGGACAGCCTGAATTCACCCCTCCACTTT
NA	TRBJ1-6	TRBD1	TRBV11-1	CASSLDRGWVRSPLHF	TGTGCCAGCAGCCTTGACAGGGGTTGGGTAAGATCACCCCTCCACTTT
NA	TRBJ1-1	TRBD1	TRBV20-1	CSASAPGTGDTEAFF	TGCAGTGCTAGTGCCCCCGGGACAGGGGACACTGAAGCTTTCTTT
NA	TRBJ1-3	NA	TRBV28	CASSSWSPSVDDSGNTIYF	TGTGCCAGCAGTTCCTGGAGTCCAAGCGTCGACGACTCTGGAAACACCATATATTTT
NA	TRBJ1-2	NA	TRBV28	CASTGTLIRGVYGYTF	TGTGCCAGCACCGGGACTCTCATTCGGGGGGTCTATGGCTACACCTTC
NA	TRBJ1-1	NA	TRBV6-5	CASSYSRNSAEAFF	TGTGCCAGCAGTTACTCCCGAAATTCGGCTGAAGCTTTCTTT
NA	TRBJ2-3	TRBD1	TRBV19	CASSMRQGAPDTQYF	TGTGCCAGTAGTATGAGACAGGGGGCCCCAGATACGCAGTATTTT
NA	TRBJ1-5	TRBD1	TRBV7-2	CASSSQSGTGGNQPQHF	TGTGCCAGCAGCTCCCAATCCGGGACAGGGGGCAATCAGCCCCAGCATTTT
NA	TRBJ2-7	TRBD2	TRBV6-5	CASSYERGSSYEQYF	TGTGCCAGCAGTTACGAGCGGGGAAGCTCCTACGAGCAGTACTTC
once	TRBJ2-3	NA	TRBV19	CASSMIQGTDTQYF	TGTGCCAGTAGTATGATCCAGGGCACAGATACGCAGTATTTT
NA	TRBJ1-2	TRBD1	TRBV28	CASSPSGRGRSGYTF	TGTGCCAGCAGTCCCTCCGGAAGGGGGCGTTCTGGCTACACCTTC
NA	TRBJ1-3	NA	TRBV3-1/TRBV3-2	CASSQSELRKSSGNTIYF	TGTGCCAGCAGCCAAAGCGAATTACGGAAAAGCTCTGGAAACACCATATATTTT
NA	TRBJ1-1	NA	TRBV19	CASSIGNMNTEAFF	TGTGCCAGTAGTATAGGAAACATGAACACTGAAGCTTTCTTT
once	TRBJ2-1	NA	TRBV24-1	CATSDPGTPYNEQFF	TGTGCCACCAGTGATCCCGGGACTCCCTACAATGAGCAGTTCTTC